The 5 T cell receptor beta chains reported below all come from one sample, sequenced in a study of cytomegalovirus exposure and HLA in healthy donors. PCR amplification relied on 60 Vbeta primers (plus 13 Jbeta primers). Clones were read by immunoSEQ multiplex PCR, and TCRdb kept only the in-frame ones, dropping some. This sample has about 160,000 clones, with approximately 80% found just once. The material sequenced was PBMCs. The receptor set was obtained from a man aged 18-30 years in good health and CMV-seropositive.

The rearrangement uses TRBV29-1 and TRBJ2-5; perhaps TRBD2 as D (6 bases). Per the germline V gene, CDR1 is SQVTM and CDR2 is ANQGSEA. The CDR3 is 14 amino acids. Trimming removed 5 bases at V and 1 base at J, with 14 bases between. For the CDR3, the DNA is TGCAGCGTTCCCAGGGTCGGGGGCCAAGAGACCCAGTACTTC. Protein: CSVPRVGGQETQYF.

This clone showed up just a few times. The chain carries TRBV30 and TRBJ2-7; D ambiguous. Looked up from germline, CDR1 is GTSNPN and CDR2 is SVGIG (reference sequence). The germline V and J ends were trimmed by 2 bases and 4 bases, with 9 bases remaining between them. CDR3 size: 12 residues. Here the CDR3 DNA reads TGTGCCTGGAGTCGCCCCGGGTACGAGCAGTACTTC. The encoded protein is CAWSRPGYEQYF. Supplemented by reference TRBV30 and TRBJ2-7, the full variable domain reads SQTIHQWPATLVQPVGSPLSLECTVEGTSNPNLYWYRQAAGRGLQLLFYSVGIGQISSEVPQNLSASRPQDRQFILSSKKLLLSDSGFYLCAWSRPGYEQYFGPGTRLTVT.

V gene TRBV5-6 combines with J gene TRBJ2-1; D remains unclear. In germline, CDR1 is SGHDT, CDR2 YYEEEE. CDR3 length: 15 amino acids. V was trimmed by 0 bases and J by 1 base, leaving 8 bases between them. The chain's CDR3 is CASSLAAVSYNEQFF. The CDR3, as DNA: TGTGCCAGCAGCTTGGCTGCGGTTTCCTACAATGAGCAGTTCTTC.

CDR3 sequence: CASSLDRVQPQHF. In nucleotides, the CDR3 is TGTGCCAGCAGCTTAGACAGGGTTCAGCCCCAGCATTTT. The chain couples TRBV7-2 to TRBJ1-5; D might be TRBD1 (6 bases). V was cut by 1 base and J by 6 bases, with 7 bases left in between. Germline-derived CDR1 and CDR2 are SGHTA and FQGNSA. CDR3 size: 13 residues.

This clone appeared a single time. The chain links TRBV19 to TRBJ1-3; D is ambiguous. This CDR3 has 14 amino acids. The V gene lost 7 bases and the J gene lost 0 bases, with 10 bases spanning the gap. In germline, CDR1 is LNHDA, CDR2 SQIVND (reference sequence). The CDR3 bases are TGTGCCAGTATGTTAGATATCTCTGGAAACACCATATATTTT. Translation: CASMLDISGNTIYF. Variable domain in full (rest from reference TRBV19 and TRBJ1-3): DGGITQSPKYLFRKEGQNVTLSCEQNLNHDAMYWYRQDPGQGLRLIYYSQIVNDFQKGDIAEGYSVSREKKESFPLTVTSAQKNPTAFYLCASMLDISGNTIYFGEGSWLTVV.